This T cell receptor beta chain was sequenced during a study of quantifying T cell responses using KT2 cells. Study-level background: TCR alpha and beta constant-region primers primed reverse transcription of RNA. The second PCR was a qPCR stopped at a predetermined fluorescence threshold.

Known numbers of the T cell clone KT2 were added to PBMC. From germline, CDR1 is MNHEY and CDR2 SVGAGI. The CDR3 sequence is 16 residues long. With 5 bases removed from V and 0 bases from J, the gap between germline ends came to 15 bases. The cDNA 3' end received a ligated oligonucleotide with a UMI. An equimolar mix of RC1.1 and RC1.2 primed the beta chain across TRBC1 and TRBC2. Via MiXCR, TCRdb re-called the UMI-ligation and nested PCR reads, giving one row per CDR3 protein. Of 40,000 or so distinct CDR3 sequences in the sample, 15% to 20% were seen once. The gene calls are TRBV6-5 and TRBJ2-3; possible D gene TRBD1, 5 bases. This receptor was identified in a human donor. Sequences were obtained from PBMCs spiked with cells of the T cell clone KT2. CDR3 nucleotides: TGTGCCAGCAGTAATATACAGGAGCTTAGCACAGATACGCAGTATTTT. Amino acids: CASSNIQELSTDTQYF.